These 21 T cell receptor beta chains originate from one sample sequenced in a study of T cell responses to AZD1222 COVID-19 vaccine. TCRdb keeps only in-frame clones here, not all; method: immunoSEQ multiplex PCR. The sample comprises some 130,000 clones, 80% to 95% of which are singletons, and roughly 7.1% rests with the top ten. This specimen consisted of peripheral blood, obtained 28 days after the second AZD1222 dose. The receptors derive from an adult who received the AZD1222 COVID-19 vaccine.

In DNA form, the CDR3 reads TGTGCCATCAGTGATGGCGGGGGCCGAGGGCAGTATTTT. Its protein product is CAISDGGGRGQYF. The chain joins TRBV10-3 to TRBJ2-3; TRBD2 is a possible D gene (7 bases). The CDR3 is 13 amino acids. In germline, CDR1 is ENHRY, CDR2 SYGVKD. V was pared by 3 bases and J by 11 bases, with 15 bases between.

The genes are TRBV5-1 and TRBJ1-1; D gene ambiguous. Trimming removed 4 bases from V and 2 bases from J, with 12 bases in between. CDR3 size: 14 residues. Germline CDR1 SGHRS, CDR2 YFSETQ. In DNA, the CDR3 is TGCGCCAGCAGCCAGGACCAATCAAACACTGAAGCTTTCTTT. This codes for CASSQDQSNTEAFF.

In DNA form, the CDR3 reads TGTGCCAGTAGTATCCCCCTCGGCGGGGGGCAGCCCCAGCATTTT. Protein product: CASSIPLGGGQPQHF. The V call is TRBV19, the J call TRBJ1-5; TRBD1 might be the D (5 bases). The CDR3 spans 15 residues. V gave up 3 bases and J gave up 7 bases, with 16 bases separating them. The germline gives CDR1 LNHDA, CDR2 SQIVND (reference sequence).

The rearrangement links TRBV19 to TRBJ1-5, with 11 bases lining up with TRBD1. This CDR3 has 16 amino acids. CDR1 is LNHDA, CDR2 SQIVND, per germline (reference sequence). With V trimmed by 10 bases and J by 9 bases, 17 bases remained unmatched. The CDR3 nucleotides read TGTGCCACCACGGACAGGGGGCTCCGTCTAGGGGGGCCCCAGCATTTT. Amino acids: CATTDRGLRLGGPQHF. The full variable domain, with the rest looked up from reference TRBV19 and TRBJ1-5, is DGGITQSPKYLFRKEGQNVTLSCEQNLNHDAMYWYRQDPGQGLRLIYYSQIVNDFQKGDIAEGYSVSREKKESFPLTVTSAQKNPTAFYLCATTDRGLRLGGPQHFGDGTRLSIL.

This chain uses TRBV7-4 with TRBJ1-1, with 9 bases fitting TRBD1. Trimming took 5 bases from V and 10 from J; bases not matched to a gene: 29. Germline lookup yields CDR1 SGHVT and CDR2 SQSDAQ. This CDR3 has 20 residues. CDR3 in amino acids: CASSPSLLGEQGARVLGAFF. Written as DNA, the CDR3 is TGTGCCAGCAGCCCCTCGTTACTTGGGGAACAGGGGGCGCGGGTCTTGGGAGCTTTCTTT. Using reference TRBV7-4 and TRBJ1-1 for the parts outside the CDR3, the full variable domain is GAGVSQSPRYKVAKRGRDVALRCDSISGHVTLYWYRQTLGQGSEVLTYSQSDAQRDKSGRPSGRFSAERPERSVSTLKIQRTEQGDSAVYLCASSPSLLGEQGARVLGAFFGQGTRLTVV.

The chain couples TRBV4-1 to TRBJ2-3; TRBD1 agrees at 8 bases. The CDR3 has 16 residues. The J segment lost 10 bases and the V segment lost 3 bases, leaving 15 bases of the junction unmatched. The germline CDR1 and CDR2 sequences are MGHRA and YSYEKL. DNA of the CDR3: TGCGCCAGCAGCCAGTTGGGGGGACAGGCGACTTTCCCGCAGTATTTT. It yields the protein CASSQLGGQATFPQYF.

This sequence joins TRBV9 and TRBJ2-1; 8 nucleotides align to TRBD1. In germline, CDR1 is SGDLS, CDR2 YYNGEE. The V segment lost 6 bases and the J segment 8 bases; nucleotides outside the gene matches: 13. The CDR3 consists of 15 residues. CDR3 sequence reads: CASTPRGQFVYEQFF. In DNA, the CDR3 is TGTGCCAGCACCCCCAGGGGGCAGTTCGTCTATGAGCAGTTCTTC.

The CDR3 protein is CASSPGQGIESFF. CDR3 coding DNA: TGTGCCAGCTCCCCGGGACAGGGGATCGAGTCTTTCTTT. The V and J genes are TRBV18 and TRBJ1-1; TRBD1 matches at 10 bases. Germline values: CDR1 KGHSH, CDR2 LQKENI. CDR3 length: 13 residues. After removal of 6 bases from V and 12 bases from J, the junction contained 10 bases not matched to a gene. Supplemented by reference TRBV18 and TRBJ1-1, the full variable domain reads NAGVMQNPRHLVRRRGQEARLRCSPMKGHSHVYWYRQLPEEGLKFMVYLQKENIIDESGMPKERFSAEFPKEGPSILRIQQVVRGDSAAYFCASSPGQGIESFFGQGTRLTVV.

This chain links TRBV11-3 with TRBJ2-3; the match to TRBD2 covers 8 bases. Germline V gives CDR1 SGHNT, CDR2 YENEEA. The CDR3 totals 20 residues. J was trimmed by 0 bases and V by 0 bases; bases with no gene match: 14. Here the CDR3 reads CASSLERRGLESNSTDTQYF. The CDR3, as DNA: TGTGCCAGCAGCTTAGAGAGGCGGGGACTAGAGAGTAATAGCACAGATACGCAGTATTTT. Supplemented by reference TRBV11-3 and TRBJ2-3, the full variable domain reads EAGVVQSPRYKIIEKKQPVAFWCNPISGHNTLYWYLQNLGQGPELLIRYENEEAVDDSQLPKDRFSAERLKGVDSTLKIQPAELGDSAVYLCASSLERRGLESNSTDTQYFGPGTRLTVL.

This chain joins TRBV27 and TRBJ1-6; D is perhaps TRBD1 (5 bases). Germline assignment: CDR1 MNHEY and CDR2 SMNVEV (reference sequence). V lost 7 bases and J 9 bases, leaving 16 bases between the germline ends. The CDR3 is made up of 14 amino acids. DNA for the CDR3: TGTGCCAGCAAAGCGGGGGTTTGGGGTTCACCCCTCCACTTT. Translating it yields CASKAGVWGSPLHF.

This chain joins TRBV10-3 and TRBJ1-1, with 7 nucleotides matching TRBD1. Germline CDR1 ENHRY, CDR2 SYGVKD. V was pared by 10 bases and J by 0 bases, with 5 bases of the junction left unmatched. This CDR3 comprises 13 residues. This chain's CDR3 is CATKQGLNTEAFF. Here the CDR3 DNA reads TGTGCCACCAAACAGGGGTTGAACACTGAAGCTTTCTTT.

The CDR3 nucleotides read TGTGCCAGCAGTTACGGATCCCGATACTATGGCTACACCTTC. Translated, it gives CASSYGSRYYGYTF. J is TRBJ1-2 and V is TRBV6-6, with D uncertain. Trimming left V 2 bases short and J 3 bases short, with 10 bases between. Germline V gene lookup returns CDR1 MNHNY and CDR2 SVGAGI (reference sequence). This CDR3 has 14 residues.

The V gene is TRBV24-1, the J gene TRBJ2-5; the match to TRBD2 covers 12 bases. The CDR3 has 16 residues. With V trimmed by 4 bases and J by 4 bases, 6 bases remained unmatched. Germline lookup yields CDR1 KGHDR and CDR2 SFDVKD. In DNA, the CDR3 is TGTGCCACCAGTGACCTAGCGGGGGGGCCGGGAGAGACCCAGTACTTC. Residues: CATSDLAGGPGETQYF.

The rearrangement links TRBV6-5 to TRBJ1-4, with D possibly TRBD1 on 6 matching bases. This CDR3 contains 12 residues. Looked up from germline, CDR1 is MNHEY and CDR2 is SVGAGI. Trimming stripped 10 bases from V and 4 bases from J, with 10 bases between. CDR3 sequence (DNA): TGTGCCACCCGACAGGTTAATGAAAAACTGTTTTTT. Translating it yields CATRQVNEKLFF.

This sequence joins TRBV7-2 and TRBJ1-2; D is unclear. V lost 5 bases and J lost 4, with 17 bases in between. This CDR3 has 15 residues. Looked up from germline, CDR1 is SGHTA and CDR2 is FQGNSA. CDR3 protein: CASSPTAPLPYGYTF. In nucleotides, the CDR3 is TGTGCCAGCAGCCCAACAGCTCCCTTACCCTATGGCTACACCTTC.

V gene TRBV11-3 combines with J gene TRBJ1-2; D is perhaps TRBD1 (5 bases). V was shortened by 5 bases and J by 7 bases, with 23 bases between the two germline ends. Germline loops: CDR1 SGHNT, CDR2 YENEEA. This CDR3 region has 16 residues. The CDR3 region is CASSLGTDPYTSGYTF. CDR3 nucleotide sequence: TGTGCCAGCAGCCTTGGGACGGACCCCTACACCTCTGGCTACACCTTC.

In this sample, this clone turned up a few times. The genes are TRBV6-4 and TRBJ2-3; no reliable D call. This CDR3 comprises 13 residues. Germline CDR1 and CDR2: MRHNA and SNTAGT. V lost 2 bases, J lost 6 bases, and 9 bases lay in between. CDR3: CASSDLPWDTQYF. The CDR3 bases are TGTGCCAGCAGTGACCTACCCTGGGATACGCAGTATTTT.

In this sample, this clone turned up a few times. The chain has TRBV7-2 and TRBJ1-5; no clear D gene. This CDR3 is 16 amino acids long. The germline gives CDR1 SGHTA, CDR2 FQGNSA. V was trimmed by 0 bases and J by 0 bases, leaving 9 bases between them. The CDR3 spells CASSLAPTLSNQPQHF. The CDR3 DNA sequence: TGTGCCAGCAGCTTAGCGCCAACTCTTAGCAATCAGCCCCAGCATTTT.

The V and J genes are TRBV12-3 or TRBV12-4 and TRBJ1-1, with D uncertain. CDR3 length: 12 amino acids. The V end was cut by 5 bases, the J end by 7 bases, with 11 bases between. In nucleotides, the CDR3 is TGTGCCAGCAGTGACCCAGGAGGTGAAGCTTTCTTT. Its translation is CASSDPGGEAFF.

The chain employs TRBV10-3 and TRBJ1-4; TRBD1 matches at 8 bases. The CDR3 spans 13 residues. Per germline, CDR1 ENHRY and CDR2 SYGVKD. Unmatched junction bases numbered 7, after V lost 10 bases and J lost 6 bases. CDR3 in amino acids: CATNGQGDEKLFF. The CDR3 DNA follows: TGTGCCACCAACGGACAGGGTGATGAAAAACTGTTTTTT.

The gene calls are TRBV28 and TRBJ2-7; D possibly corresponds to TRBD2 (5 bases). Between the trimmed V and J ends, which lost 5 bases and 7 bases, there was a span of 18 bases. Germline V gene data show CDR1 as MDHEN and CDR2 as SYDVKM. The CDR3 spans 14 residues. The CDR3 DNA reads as TGTGCCAGCAGTCTCACCCGGGGTTCGAGTGAGCAGTACTTC. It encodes CASSLTRGSSEQYF.